The clone carrying this T cell receptor (beta chain) was seen a single time. The conserved final phenylalanine or tryptophan is absent from the CDR3, which likely points to a read error. No DNA is shown, since the ends of the CDR3 on it are uncertain; the CDR3 is the one TCRdb lists. The data originate from a study of metastatic and nonmetastatic thyroid tumors. Before thyroid surgery, none of the patients had received any treatment. Germline CDR1 and CDR2: MNHEY and SMNVEV (reference sequence). The CDR3 adds up to 17 amino acids, both ends counted. From the PCR reads, TCRdb re-called clones with MiXCR. The profile shows just under 20,000 clones, under 25% of them singletons.

The sequencing sample was made of tumor tissue. The source is a male donor with papillary thyroid cancer or a benign thyroid nodule (not recorded which). Some clones in this sample may be carry-over from other donors' samples. The genes are TRBV27 and TRBJ1-6; the table's D call of TRBD1 was not tested on the DNA. CDR3 region: CASSRGVGRSYNSPLHL.